These 18 T cell receptor beta chains originate from one sample sequenced in a study of human T cells and chemical hapten exposure (dated by TCRdb to the early 2020s). The time point label of this sample denotes: patch test 3, about 24 weeks after DPC sensitization. The sample's treatment or condition label, in plain terms: therapeutic diphenylcyclopropenone sensitization with weekly scalp DPC. Libraries were built with RACE. Sequencing used a NextSeq 500. TCRdb trimmed the raw reads at Q25, called clones with MiXCR and kept productive beta chains. Records with the same CDR3 protein are collapsed into one entry carrying the most frequent genes and DNA. In this sample the table shows 99,000 or so distinct CDR3 sequences, under 40% of which occur a single time. Together, the top ten hold about 2.9% of the sample. Here the sequenced sample was whole blood, taken in connection with sensitization to the hapten diphenylcyclopropenone (DPC). The source of these receptors is a man in his forties with alopecia areata. Some clones in this sample may be carry-over from other donors' samples.

This rearrangement joins TRBV2 to TRBJ1-2, with D uncertain. The CDR3 contains 16 residues. CDR1 SNHLY and CDR2 FYNNEI come from the germline V gene. Trimming took off 1 base at V and 8 bases at J, with 20 bases between the two ends. CDR3 coding DNA: TGTGCCAGCAGTGAAGAATCAGGACCAAGTTCCTCCGGCTACACCTTC. Residues: CASSEESGPSSSGYTF.

The gene calls are TRBV12-3 or TRBV12-4 and TRBJ1-5; D not certain. The CDR3 has 12 residues. Trimming removed 2 bases from V and 6 bases from J, with 5 bases in between. The CDR3: CASSLFFQPQHF. The DNA of the CDR3 is TGTGCCAGCAGTTTATTTTTTCAGCCCCAGCATTTT.

This clonotype was seen a few times. One end of the junction is discordant with germline, which a read error may explain. The genes are TRBV7-7 and TRBJ2-5, with TRBD2 matching over 8 bases. This CDR3 comprises 13 residues. Germline lookup yields CDR1 SSHAT and CDR2 FNYEAQ (reference sequence). The CDR3 loop reads CASSTGLVETQYF. In nucleotides, the CDR3 is TGTGCTAGCAGCACGGGACTAGTTGAGACCCAGTACTTC.

The V gene is TRBV6-1, the J gene TRBJ2-3, with a weak D call TRBD2 (6 bases). Germline CDR1 reads MNHNS; CDR2 reads SASEGT. Trimming cost V 0 bases and J 6 bases, with 10 bases left between them. This CDR3 is 14 amino acids long. The CDR3 region has the DNA TGTGCCAGCAGTGAAGCACTAGCCCGGGATACGCAGTATTTT. Amino acid sequence: CASSEALARDTQYF.

The chain employs TRBV20-1 and TRBJ2-7, with a possible D match to TRBD1 (5 bases). CDR3 length: 14 residues. V lost 0 bases to trimming and J lost 4 bases, with 13 bases between them. Per germline, CDR1 DFQATT and CDR2 SNEGSKA (reference sequence). Written as DNA, the CDR3 is TGCAGTGCTAGAGATAAAGGGGTCCCTTACGAGCAGTACTTC. It codes for CSARDKGVPYEQYF.

The rearrangement uses TRBV29-1 and TRBJ2-3; D ambiguous. The CDR3 extends over 12 amino acids. V lost 4 bases and J lost 4, with 9 bases in between. Germline V gene lookup returns CDR1 SQVTM and CDR2 ANQGSEA. CDR3 DNA: TGCAGCGTTGTCGCCCGACCAGATACGCAGTATTTT. It yields the protein CSVVARPDTQYF.

This clonotype has just a few counts. The chain joins TRBV10-3 to TRBJ1-3, with TRBD1 as a possible D gene (6 bases). Trimming pared 6 bases from V and 0 bases from J, leaving 12 bases between. From germline, CDR1 is ENHRY and CDR2 SYGVKD. The CDR3 consists of 15 residues. The CDR3 loop reads CAISDGQSSGNTIYF. CDR3 nucleotide sequence: TGTGCCATCAGCGATGGACAGAGCTCTGGAAACACCATATATTTT.

The V call is TRBV7-9, the J call TRBJ2-3; D tentatively fits TRBD1 or TRBD2 (5 bases each). This CDR3 comprises 17 residues. Deletions cut 4 bases from V and 2 bases from J, with 19 bases between. CDR1 is SEHNR and CDR2 is FQNEAQ in the germline V gene (reference sequence). The CDR3 DNA reads TGTGCCAGCAGCTCCGGGGTGGGGGACGGTCTCACAGATACGCAGTATTTT. Amino acid sequence: CASSSGVGDGLTDTQYF.

The rearrangement joins TRBV7-9 to TRBJ2-7; the match to TRBD2 covers 7 bases. CDR3 length: 16 residues. V gave up 2 bases and J gave up 0 bases; unmatched junction bases: 7. Germline CDR1 and CDR2: SEHNR and FQNEAQ (reference sequence). The CDR3 DNA follows: TGTGCCAGCAGCTTATACAGCGGGATCAGCTCCTACGAGCAGTACGTC. This encodes CASSLYSGISSYEQYV.

This chain connects TRBV12-3 or TRBV12-4 to TRBJ2-5; D not resolved. Trimming left V 4 bases short and J 5 bases short, with 2 bases between. The CDR3 is made up of 10 amino acids. The CDR3 reads CASSSETQYF. In DNA, the CDR3 is TGTGCCAGCAGTTCCGAGACCCAGTACTTC.

This clonotype was seen a handful of times. This chain links TRBV29-1 with TRBJ2-2, with a weak D call TRBD2 (6 bases). Germline CDR1 SQVTM, CDR2 ANQGSEA. V was cut by 7 bases and J by 2 bases, with 11 bases left in between. The CDR3 covers 13 residues. This CDR3 reads CSGGSGNTGELFF. In nucleotides, the CDR3 is TGCAGCGGGGGTAGCGGAAACACCGGGGAGCTGTTTTTT.

The rearrangement uses TRBV9 and TRBJ2-7; D gene uncertain. Germline V gene sequence: CDR1 SGDLS, CDR2 YYNGEE. Trimming shortened V by 2 bases and J by 5 bases, and 8 bases separated the two germline ends. This CDR3 contains 12 residues. CDR3 nucleotide sequence: TGTGCCAGCAGCGTCGGCTGCGACGAGCAGTACGTC. This sequence encodes CASSVGCDEQYV.

As to this clonotype: A read error is possible here, since a much larger clone lies one base away. The V and J genes are TRBV27 and TRBJ2-3; 9 bases align to TRBD2. The germline CDR1 and CDR2 sequences are MNHEY and SMNVEV (reference sequence). J gave up 6 bases and V 4 bases, and 8 bases lay outside the gene matches. CDR3 length: 15 residues. The CDR3, as DNA: TGTGCCAGCAGTTCCGAGACTAGCGGTATGGATACGCAGTATTTT. Protein product: CASSSETSGMDTQYF.

This clonotype has only a few counts. The chain has TRBV29-1 and TRBJ2-3, with 7 bases that match TRBD1. The CDR3 loop spans 12 amino acids. The junction had 4 bases not matched to a gene; V was cut back by 6 bases and J by 4 bases. Germline-derived CDR1 and CDR2 are SQVTM and ANQGSEA. The CDR3 coding sequence is TGCAGCGTCGACAGGGTAGCAGATACGCAGTATTTT. It is translated as CSVDRVADTQYF.

A few counts support this clonotype. This chain joins TRBV12-3 or TRBV12-4 and TRBJ1-1; D call uncertain. There are 12 residues in the CDR3. V lost 3 bases and J lost 3, with 5 bases in between. In DNA, the CDR3 is TGTGCCAGCAGTTTCCAGTACACTGAAGCTTTCTTT. Amino acid sequence: CASSFQYTEAFF.

The chain carries TRBV6-1 and TRBJ2-5; no definite D call. V was clipped by 4 bases and J by 5 bases, with 11 bases between them. The germline V gene has CDR1 MNHNS and CDR2 SASEGT. This CDR3 spans 13 amino acids. CDR3 sequence reads: CASSAGTRETQYF. DNA for the CDR3: TGTGCCAGCAGTGCCGGTACGCGGGAGACCCAGTACTTC.

V is TRBV21-1 and J is TRBJ1-4; the table's D gene call, TRBD1, was not cross checked with the DNA. TRBV21-1 is designated a pseudogene. The CDR3 totals 17 residues. CDR3 amino acids: CASSRSSKTGLNEKLFF. The CDR3 DNA follows: TGTGCCAGCAGCAGAAGTTCCAAGACAGGGCTTAATGAAAAACTGTTTTTT.

This chain uses TRBV18 with TRBJ2-3; 10 bases fit TRBD2. The germline CDR1 and CDR2 sequences are KGHSH and LQKENI. The CDR3 loop spans 16 amino acids. V shed 3 bases, J shed 0 bases, and the junction held 3 bases outside the gene matches. The CDR3, as DNA: TGTGCCAGCTCACCGAAACTAGCGGGAAGCACAGATACGCAGTATTTT. This encodes CASSPKLAGSTDTQYF.